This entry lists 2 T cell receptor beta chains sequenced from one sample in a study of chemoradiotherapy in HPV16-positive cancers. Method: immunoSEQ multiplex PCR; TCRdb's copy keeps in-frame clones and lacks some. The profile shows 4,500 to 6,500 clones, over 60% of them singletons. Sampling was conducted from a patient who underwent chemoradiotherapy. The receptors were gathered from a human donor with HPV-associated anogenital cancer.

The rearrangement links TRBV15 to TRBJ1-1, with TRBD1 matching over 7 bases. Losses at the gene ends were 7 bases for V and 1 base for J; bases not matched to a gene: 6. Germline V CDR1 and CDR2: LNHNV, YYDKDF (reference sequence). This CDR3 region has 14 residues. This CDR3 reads CATNADRRNTEAFF. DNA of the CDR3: TGTGCCACCAACGCGGACAGGAGGAACACTGAAGCTTTCTTT. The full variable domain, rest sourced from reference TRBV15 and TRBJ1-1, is DAMVIQNPRYQVTQFGKPVTLSCSQTLNHNVMYWYQQKSSQAPKLLFHYYDKDFNNEADTPDNFQSRRPNTSFCFLDIRSPGLGDTAMYLCATNADRRNTEAFFGQGTRLTVV.

The CDR3 coding sequence is TGTGCCAGTACCGACAGGCATTACTATGGCTACACCTTC. It codes for CASTDRHYYGYTF. The chain couples TRBV19 to TRBJ1-2; a possible D gene is TRBD1 (6 bases). The ends were cut back, 7 bases at V and 3 bases at J, with 12 bases in the middle. Germline CDR1 and CDR2: LNHDA and SQIVND (reference sequence). CDR3 length: 13 amino acids. Using reference TRBV19 and TRBJ1-2 for the parts outside the CDR3, the full variable domain is DGGITQSPKYLFRKEGQNVTLSCEQNLNHDAMYWYRQDPGQGLRLIYYSQIVNDFQKGDIAEGYSVSREKKESFPLTVTSAQKNPTAFYLCASTDRHYYGYTFGSGTRLTVV.